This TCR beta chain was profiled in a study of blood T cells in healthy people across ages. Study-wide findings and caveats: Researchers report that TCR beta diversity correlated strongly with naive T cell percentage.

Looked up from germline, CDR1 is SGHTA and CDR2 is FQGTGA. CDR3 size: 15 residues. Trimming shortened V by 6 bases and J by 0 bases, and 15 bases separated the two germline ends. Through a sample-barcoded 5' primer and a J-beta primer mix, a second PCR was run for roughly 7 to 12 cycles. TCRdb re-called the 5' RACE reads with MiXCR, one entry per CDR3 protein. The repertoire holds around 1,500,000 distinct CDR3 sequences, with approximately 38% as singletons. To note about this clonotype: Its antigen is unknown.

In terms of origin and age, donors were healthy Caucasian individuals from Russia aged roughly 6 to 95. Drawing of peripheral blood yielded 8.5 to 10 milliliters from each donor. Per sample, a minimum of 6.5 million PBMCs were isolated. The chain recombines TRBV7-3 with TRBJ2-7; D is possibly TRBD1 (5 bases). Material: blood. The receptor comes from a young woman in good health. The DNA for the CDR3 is TGTGCCAGCAGTCCGGAAGACAGAGGCTCCTACGAGCAGTACTTC. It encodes CASSPEDRGSYEQYF.